A single sample is the source of the 25 T cell receptor beta chains below, sequenced in a study of vaccination effects on CD4 cells after COVID-19. No cognate antigen is known for these TCRs. The method was immunoSEQ multiplex PCR; TCRdb's version includes in-frame clones alone and lacks a portion of them. The table records about 50,000 clones, 74% of them present only once. Viral peptide pools were used in the ViraFEST assay to expand antigen-specific CD4+ T cells, and sequencing came afterward. The authors isolated CD4+ T cells after approximately 9 days of culture. BNT162b2 vaccine or mRNA-1273 vaccine was given to participants in two doses. This material consisted of CD4+ T cells from PBMCs cultured with HCoV-OC43 spike peptides, taken after COVID-19 vaccination. The subset here: HCoV-OC43 spike overlapping peptide pool stimulation. These receptors all come from a human donor who received a COVID-19 vaccine.

The V gene is TRBV10-3, the J gene TRBJ2-1; D may be TRBD2 (5 bases). The CDR3 sequence is 14 residues long. Trimming cost V 6 bases and J 3 bases, with 12 bases left between them. The germline CDR1 and CDR2 sequences are ENHRY and SYGVKD. CDR3 in amino acids: CAIRLASDYNEQFF. Written as DNA, the CDR3 is TGTGCCATCAGGCTAGCAAGTGACTACAATGAGCAGTTCTTC.

The chain has TRBV19 and TRBJ2-1, with TRBD1 matching 8 bases. Germline V gene lookup returns CDR1 LNHDA and CDR2 SQIVND (reference sequence). Unmatched junction bases numbered 9, after V lost 6 bases and J lost 5 bases. This CDR3 comprises 15 residues. CDR3 sequence: CASREGDRPHNEQFF. The CDR3 DNA sequence: TGTGCCAGTAGAGAGGGGGACAGGCCCCACAATGAGCAGTTCTTC. Full variable domain (rest looked up from reference TRBV19 and TRBJ2-1): DGGITQSPKYLFRKEGQNVTLSCEQNLNHDAMYWYRQDPGQGLRLIYYSQIVNDFQKGDIAEGYSVSREKKESFPLTVTSAQKNPTAFYLCASREGDRPHNEQFFGPGTRLTVL.

The chain is built from TRBV27 and TRBJ1-2; D gene uncertain. Germline assignment: CDR1 MNHEY and CDR2 SMNVEV (reference sequence). The CDR3 contains 14 residues. V lost 3 bases and J 1 base, leaving 9 bases between the germline ends. CDR3 nucleotides: TGTGCCAGCAGTTTTAAGGGCAATAACTATGGCTACACCTTC. It specifies CASSFKGNNYGYTF.

As DNA, the CDR3 is TGTGCCAGCAGCTCCTCGTTGACAGGGGGCAATCAGCCCCAGCATTTT. Its protein product is CASSSSLTGGNQPQHF. The rearrangement uses TRBV7-8 and TRBJ1-5, with TRBD1 identical over 8 bases. V lost 4 bases and J lost 2; bases outside the gene matches: 7. Per germline, CDR1 SGHVS and CDR2 FQNEAQ. This CDR3 has 16 amino acids.

The chain recombines TRBV25-1 with TRBJ1-1, with D possibly matching TRBD1 (5 bases). The V end lost 6 bases, the J end lost 13 bases, and 18 bases lay between the germline ends. This CDR3 has 12 residues. Germline V gene lookup returns CDR1 MGHDK and CDR2 SYGVNS. The CDR3 DNA sequence: TGTGCCAGCAGGAATGGAGGACAATACGATTTCTTT. Residues: CASRNGGQYDFF.

The chain carries TRBV10-1 and TRBJ2-3, with 9 bases matching TRBD2. From germline, CDR1 is WNHNN and CDR2 SYGVQD (reference sequence). J lost 3 bases, V lost 3 bases, and 4 bases had no gene match. The CDR3 runs 15 residues. CDR3 sequence reads: CASSDDSGGTDTQYF. CDR3 DNA sequence: TGCGCCAGCAGTGACGACAGCGGGGGGACAGATACGCAGTATTTT.

The chain recombines TRBV2 with TRBJ1-5; 10 positions match TRBD1. J was trimmed by 1 base and V by 4 bases; bases with no gene match: 1. Germline CDR1 and CDR2: SNHLY and FYNNEI. The CDR3 sequence is 15 residues long. CDR3 coding DNA: TGTGCCAGCAGTGGGGACAGGGGAAGCAATCAGCCCCAGCATTTT. This codes for CASSGDRGSNQPQHF.

This sequence joins TRBV10-3 and TRBJ1-3; D is unclear. This CDR3 comprises 11 residues. Germline V lookup: CDR1 ENHRY, CDR2 SYGVKD. The ends were cut back, 8 bases at V and 3 bases at J, with 5 bases in the middle. The CDR3 DNA follows: TGTGCCATCTTGGGTGGAAACACCATATATTTT. Residues: CAILGGNTIYF.

The chain carries TRBV11-2 and TRBJ1-2, with D unclear. Germline CDR1 SGHAT, CDR2 FQNNGV. The germline V and J ends were trimmed by 2 bases and 3 bases, with 7 bases remaining between them. CDR3 size: 13 residues. CDR3 nucleotides: TGTGCCAGCAGCTTATCAGAAGACTATGGCTACACCTTC. Protein: CASSLSEDYGYTF.

The chain uses TRBV6-2 or TRBV6-3 and TRBJ1-2; TRBD1 might be the D (6 bases). CDR1 is MNHEY, CDR2 SVGEGT, per germline. The CDR3 has 13 amino acids. Trimming cost V 5 bases and J 2 bases, with 9 bases left between them. Here the CDR3 reads CASSPTGNYGYTF. The CDR3 coding sequence is TGTGCCAGCAGTCCCACAGGGAACTATGGCTACACCTTC.

This chain's CDR3 is CASSSGQGYTGELFF. The CDR3 DNA follows: TGTGCCAGCAGCTCCGGACAGGGGTACACCGGGGAGCTGTTTTTT. This chain joins TRBV5-4 and TRBJ2-2; 9 nucleotides align to TRBD1. Germline loops: CDR1 SGHNT, CDR2 YYREEE (reference sequence). The CDR3 extends over 15 amino acids. The V and J ends lost 3 bases and 3 bases, in that order; junction bases with no gene match: 3.

The gene calls are TRBV28 and TRBJ2-7; possible D gene TRBD2, 6 bases. The V end lost 6 bases, the J end lost 0 bases, and 18 bases lay between the germline ends. CDR1 MDHEN and CDR2 SYDVKM come from the germline V gene. The CDR3 runs 16 residues. CDR3 protein: CASSHIRGSSSYEQYF. CDR3 sequence (DNA): TGTGCCAGCAGCCATATTCGGGGGTCCTCCTCCTACGAGCAGTACTTC.

The chain links TRBV11-2 to TRBJ2-2; the D call may be TRBD1 or TRBD2 (5 bases each). The germline V gene encodes CDR1 SGHAT and CDR2 FQNNGV. The V gene lost 1 base and the J gene lost 4 bases, with 7 bases spanning the gap. CDR3 size: 14 residues. The CDR3 nucleotides read TGTGCCAGCAGCTTAGTCGGGGCCACCGGGGAGCTGTTTTTT. This encodes CASSLVGATGELFF.

This clone appeared a few times. V gene TRBV5-4 combines with J gene TRBJ2-2; TRBD2 is a possible D gene (5 bases). V lost 4 bases, J lost 5 bases, and 15 bases lay in between. The CDR3 is made up of 15 amino acids. In germline, CDR1 is SGHNT, CDR2 YYREEE (reference sequence). The CDR3 region is CASSPGSRPTGELFF. The CDR3 DNA reads as TGTGCCAGCAGCCCTGGGAGTCGGCCGACCGGGGAGCTGTTTTTT.

This chain uses TRBV11-2 with TRBJ2-2; D unclear. The CDR3 sequence is 16 residues long. Germline V gives CDR1 SGHAT, CDR2 FQNNGV. V was trimmed by 0 bases and J by 2 bases, leaving 10 bases between them. This CDR3 is CASSLDYAINTGELFF. CDR3 sequence (DNA): TGTGCCAGCAGCTTAGATTATGCAATTAACACCGGGGAGCTGTTTTTT. Combining the CDR3 with reference TRBV11-2 and TRBJ2-2 gives the whole variable domain EAGVAQSPRYKIIEKRQSVAFWCNPISGHATLYWYQQILGQGPKLLIQFQNNGVVDDSQLPKDRFSAERLKGVDSTLKIQPAKLEDSAVYLCASSLDYAINTGELFFGEGSRLTVL.

V gene TRBV6-1 combines with J gene TRBJ1-6, with D perhaps TRBD1 (5 bases). Looked up from germline, CDR1 is MNHNS and CDR2 is SASEGT. The CDR3 contains 15 residues. V lost 3 bases to trimming and J lost 7 bases, with 13 bases between them. CDR3 sequence reads: CASSDGGNWNSPLHF. The CDR3 coding sequence is TGTGCCAGCAGTGACGGGGGGAACTGGAATTCACCCCTCCACTTT.

This chain joins TRBV7-9 and TRBJ1-2; D call uncertain. With 4 bases removed from V and 2 bases from J, the gap between germline ends came to 5 bases. This CDR3 spans 12 amino acids. Germline lookup yields CDR1 SEHNR and CDR2 FQNEAQ (reference sequence). As DNA, the CDR3 is TGTGCCAGCAGCTCAGAGAACTATGGCTACACCTTC. Encoded protein: CASSSENYGYTF.

The chain employs TRBV7-9 and TRBJ1-2; TRBD1 agrees at 7 bases. V lost 2 bases and J lost 4; bases outside the gene matches: 10. The germline CDR1 and CDR2 sequences are SEHNR and FQNEAQ (reference sequence). This CDR3 region has 16 residues. Written as DNA, the CDR3 is TGTGCCAGCAGCTTAACCGGGACAGAAGATATCTATGGCTACACCTTC. It yields the protein CASSLTGTEDIYGYTF.

V is TRBV20-1 and J is TRBJ1-6; D call uncertain. The germline V and J ends were trimmed by 3 bases and 0 bases, with 9 bases remaining between them. This CDR3 has 15 residues. Germline V CDR1 and CDR2: DFQATT, SNEGSKA (reference sequence). The CDR3 protein is CSASTRSSYNSPLHF. The DNA for the CDR3 is TGCAGTGCTAGTACGAGGAGCTCCTATAATTCACCCCTCCACTTT.

The J gene is TRBJ2-3, the V gene TRBV7-9, with TRBD2 matching 12 bases. Germline values: CDR1 SEHNR, CDR2 FQNEAQ (reference sequence). The length of the CDR3 is 18 residues. Trimming cost V 0 bases and J 4 bases; bases outside gene matches: 8. The DNA for the CDR3 is TGTGCCAGCAGCTTAGCCCGGGCTAGCGGGGGGGTATCAGATACGCAGTATTTT. Its protein product is CASSLARASGGVSDTQYF.

V usage is TRBV27 and J usage is TRBJ1-6; D unclear. The CDR3 spans 15 residues. Trimming took 3 bases from V and 2 from J, leaving 8 bases between them. CDR1 MNHEY and CDR2 SMNVEV come from the germline V gene (reference sequence). CDR3: CASSFQTPYNSPLHF. CDR3 coding DNA: TGTGCCAGCAGTTTCCAAACCCCCTATAATTCACCCCTCCACTTT.

The rearrangement joins TRBV5-1 to TRBJ1-1; D may be TRBD1 (6 bases). Germline V lookup: CDR1 SGHRS, CDR2 YFSETQ. The CDR3 is 16 amino acids. V was pared by 0 bases and J by 1 base, with 13 bases between. The DNA for the CDR3 is TGCGCCAGCAGCTTGGTGCCAGGGGCAAGGAACACTGAAGCTTTCTTT. As protein: CASSLVPGARNTEAFF.

This chain links TRBV30 with TRBJ2-1; the D is unclear. V was clipped by 0 bases and J by 0 bases, with 15 bases between them. Germline CDR1 GTSNPN, CDR2 SVGIG (reference sequence). This CDR3 region has 17 residues. CDR3 loop: CAWSVQTVTFSYNEQFF. The DNA for the CDR3 is TGTGCCTGGAGTGTACAAACTGTGACCTTCTCCTACAATGAGCAGTTCTTC.

This clone was detected a few times. V is TRBV27 and J is TRBJ2-2; perhaps TRBD2 as D (6 bases). The CDR3 has 14 residues. V shed 3 bases and J shed 7 bases, with 12 bases lying between them. Germline values: CDR1 MNHEY, CDR2 SMNVEV (reference sequence). As DNA, the CDR3 is TGTGCCAGCAGTTTTTGGCGGGATAGCGGGGAGCTGTTTTTT. Its protein is CASSFWRDSGELFF.

The gene calls are TRBV6-5 and TRBJ1-5; maybe TRBD1 (6 bases). V was trimmed by 5 bases and J by 7 bases, leaving 18 bases between them. CDR3 length: 15 amino acids. Per germline, CDR1 MNHEY and CDR2 SVGAGI. CDR3: CASSRGGGRGQPQHF. The DNA for the CDR3 is TGTGCCAGCAGTAGGGGTGGGGGGCGAGGACAGCCCCAGCATTTT.